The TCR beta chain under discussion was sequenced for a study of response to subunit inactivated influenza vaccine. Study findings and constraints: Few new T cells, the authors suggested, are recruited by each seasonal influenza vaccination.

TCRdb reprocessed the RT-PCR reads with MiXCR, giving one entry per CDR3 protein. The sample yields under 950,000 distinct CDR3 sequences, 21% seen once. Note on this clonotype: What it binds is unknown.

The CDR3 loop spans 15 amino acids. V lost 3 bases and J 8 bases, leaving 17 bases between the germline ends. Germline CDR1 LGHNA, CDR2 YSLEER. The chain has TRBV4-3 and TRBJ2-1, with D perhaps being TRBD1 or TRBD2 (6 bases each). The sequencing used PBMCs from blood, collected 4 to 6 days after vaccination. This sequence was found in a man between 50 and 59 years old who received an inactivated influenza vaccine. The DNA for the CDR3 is TGCGCCAGCAGCCAGGGGGGCCCGCTAGACGATGAGCAGTTCTTC. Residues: CASSQGGPLDDEQFF.